This T cell receptor beta chain was profiled in a study of blood T cell repertoires in COVID-19. The overall study: Sources were T cells, B-cell-depleted T cells, or PBMCs; the material itself was cDNA or gDNA.

Original handling: Estimation of nucleated cell counts relied on the amplification of reference gene primers. Assay: immunoSEQ multiplex PCR; the TCRdb copy retains only in-frame clones and omits some. V and J calls and clone size are copied from that table; D and trimming were computed from the DNA. Here the sample spans about 6,600 clones, just under 75% being singletons. The CDR3 totals 16 residues. The germline CDR1 and CDR2 sequences are MNHNY and SVGAGI (reference sequence). Unmatched junction bases numbered 9, after V lost 7 bases and J lost 0 bases. Sequenced input: peripheral blood. The TCR sequence derives from a man between 60 and 70 years old with acute or convalescent COVID-19. The rearrangement links TRBV6-6 to TRBJ1-5; 7 bases match TRBD1. The CDR3 region has the DNA TGTGCCAGCACACAGGGGAACCCTTATAGCAATCAGCCCCAGCATTTT. Encoded protein: CASTQGNPYSNQPQHF.